This T cell receptor (beta chain) comes out of a study of T cell responses to AZD1222 COVID-19 vaccine. Whole-study context: Both about-4-week and about-12-week second-dose recipients were combined. Regarding the study as a whole: Donors were chiefly white British, with a greater number of females, and clonal diversity was perhaps underestimated. Just a handful of people given AZD1222 tested seropositive at baseline. Unmutated variant regions are reportedly targeted by nearly half of spike-specific TCRs.

A word on this clone: Its antigen remains unknown.

Data came from immunoSEQ multiplex PCR; TCRdb stores just in-frame clones and leaves some out. The table lists 150,000 to 200,000 clones, 93% of them singletons. V shed 4 bases and J 9 bases; nucleotides not matched to a gene: 5. This CDR3 is 11 amino acids long. Germline V gene sequence: CDR1 SQVTM, CDR2 ANQGSEA. This clonotype originated in an adult in good health. The chain carries TRBV29-1 and TRBJ1-1, with 7 bases matching TRBD1. The sequences come from peripheral blood, collected on day 0 of AZD1222 vaccination. The CDR3 coding sequence is TGCAGCGTTGGAAGGGACAGACAAGCTTTCTTT. Protein product: CSVGRDRQAFF.